The clone carrying this T cell receptor beta chain was recorded many times. At one boundary the junction diverges from the germline segment, which might be a read error. The sample is drawn from a study of T-cell reconstitution after alpha-beta-depleted transplantation in children. Unique molecular identifiers were used to barcode this TCRbeta library. TCRdb analysed the PCR reads with MiXCR anew, one entry per CDR3 protein. The repertoire holds 500,000 or so distinct CDR3 sequences, with approximately 32% as singletons. From germline, CDR1 is SGHRS and CDR2 YFSETQ. The CDR3 contains 14 residues. The chain couples TRBV5-1 to TRBJ2-5; 7 bases align to TRBD1. The clonotype comes from a human donor who donated a stem cell graft to a child with aplastic anemia. This material consisted of PBMCs from the stem cell graft donor, taken from the stem cell graft. Here the CDR3 reads CASSLGQDQETQYF. In DNA, the CDR3 is TGTGCCAGCAGTCTCGGACAGGACCAAGAGACCCAGTACTTC.